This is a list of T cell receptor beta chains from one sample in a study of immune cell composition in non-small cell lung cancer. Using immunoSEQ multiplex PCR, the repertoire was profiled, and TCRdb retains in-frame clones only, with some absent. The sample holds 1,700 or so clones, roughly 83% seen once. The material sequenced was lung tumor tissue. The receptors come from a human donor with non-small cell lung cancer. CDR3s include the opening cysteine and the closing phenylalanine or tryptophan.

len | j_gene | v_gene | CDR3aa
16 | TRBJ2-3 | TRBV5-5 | CASSLVDRGLSDTQYF
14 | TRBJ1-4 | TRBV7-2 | CASSLARTGTKLFF
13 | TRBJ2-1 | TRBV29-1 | CSDTRSGWGEQFF
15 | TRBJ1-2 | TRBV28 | CASSLGQGIWYGYTF
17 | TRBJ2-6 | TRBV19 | CASSNSGSASGANVLTF
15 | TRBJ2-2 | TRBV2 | CASRGGSGGTGELFF
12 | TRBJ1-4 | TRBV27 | CASSRTQEKLFF
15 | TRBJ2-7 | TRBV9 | CASSALAGGGYEQYF
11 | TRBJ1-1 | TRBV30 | CAWSISVGAFF
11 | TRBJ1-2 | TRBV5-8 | CASNRGLRYTF
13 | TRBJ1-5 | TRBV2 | CASSREGNQPQHF
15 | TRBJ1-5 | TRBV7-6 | CASSLGTGGNQPQHF
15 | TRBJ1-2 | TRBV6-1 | CASRQYLEGTQGYTF
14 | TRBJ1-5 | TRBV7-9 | CASSSSGDNQPQHF
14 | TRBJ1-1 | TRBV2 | CASSVSGLNTEAFF
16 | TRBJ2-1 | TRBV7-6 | CASSTTSGGAVNEQFF
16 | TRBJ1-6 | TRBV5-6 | CASSLERRQKRSPLHF
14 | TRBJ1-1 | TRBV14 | CASSQGFVRTEAFF
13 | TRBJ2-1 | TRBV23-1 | CASSRGEKDEQFF
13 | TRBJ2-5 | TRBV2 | CASRGGLAETQYF
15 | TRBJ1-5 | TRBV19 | CASRRTANSNQPQHF
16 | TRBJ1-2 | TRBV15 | CATSRADRGPVNGYTF
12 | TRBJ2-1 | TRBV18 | CASSPTGAEQFF